The 32 T cell receptor beta chains given below trace back to one sample, sequenced in a study of blood T cell repertoires in COVID-19. Profiled with immunoSEQ multiplex PCR; TCRdb holds only in-frame clones, not every one. The sample consists of a few hundred thousand clones, about nine tenths of them appearing once. The specimen sequenced was peripheral blood. Source of these receptors: a woman in her twenties or thirties who had recovered from COVID-19.

The chain links TRBV18 to TRBJ2-3; 11 positions match TRBD2. V gave up 1 base and J gave up 2 bases; unmatched junction bases: 8. Germline V gene data show CDR1 as KGHSH and CDR2 as LQKENI. The CDR3 length is 18 residues. The CDR3, as DNA: TGTGCCAGCTCACCACTCTCGGCTAGCGGGGGGTTCACAGATACGCAGTATTTT. Translating it yields CASSPLSASGGFTDTQYF. The entire variable domain, with the rest obtained from reference TRBV18 and TRBJ2-3, is as follows: NAGVMQNPRHLVRRRGQEARLRCSPMKGHSHVYWYRQLPEEGLKFMVYLQKENIIDESGMPKERFSAEFPKEGPSILRIQQVVRGDSAAYFCASSPLSASGGFTDTQYFGPGTRLTVL.

DNA of the CDR3: TGCAGCACAGTGACAGGGGGGAACACTGAAGCTTTCTTT. Encoded protein: CSTVTGGNTEAFF. This chain links TRBV29-1 with TRBJ1-1; 9 bases line up with TRBD1. Germline V lookup: CDR1 SQVTM, CDR2 ANQGSEA. The CDR3 consists of 13 residues. V shed 8 bases, J shed 1 base, and the junction held 5 bases outside the gene matches.

This clone was counted once. The V and J genes are TRBV29-1 and TRBJ1-1; TRBD1 agrees at 10 bases. Germline lookup yields CDR1 SQVTM and CDR2 ANQGSEA. The J segment lost 0 bases and the V segment lost 6 bases, leaving 7 bases of the junction unmatched. CDR3 size: 15 residues. CDR3 in DNA: TGCAGCGTCCGGGACAGGGGCTACGTGAACACTGAAGCTTTCTTT. This encodes CSVRDRGYVNTEAFF. The variable domain in full, with the rest retrieved from reference TRBV29-1 and TRBJ1-1, is SAVISQKPSRDICQRGTSLTIQCQVDSQVTMMFWYRQQPGQSLTLIATANQGSEATYESGFVIDKFPISRPNLTFSTLTVSNMSPEDSSIYLCSVRDRGYVNTEAFFGQGTRLTVV.

V is TRBV28 and J is TRBJ1-6; TRBD1 might be the D (5 bases). The germline V gene has CDR1 MDHEN and CDR2 SYDVKM. CDR3 size: 15 residues. V dropped 5 bases and J dropped 10 bases, with 18 bases sitting between them. For the CDR3, the DNA is TGTGCCAGCAGTCCACGGGGACTTTCGGGCTCACCCCTCCACTTT. It yields the protein CASSPRGLSGSPLHF.

The chain links TRBV27 to TRBJ2-7; a weak D match, TRBD1 (5 bases). The CDR3 has 14 amino acids. Germline V gene lookup returns CDR1 MNHEY and CDR2 SMNVEV (reference sequence). Trimming removed 5 bases at V and 4 bases at J, with 15 bases between. DNA of the CDR3: TGTGCCAGCAGTCCAAAGACAGCAGAGTACGAGCAGTACTTC. This encodes CASSPKTAEYEQYF.

This rearrangement joins TRBV5-1 to TRBJ1-4, with TRBD1 matching over 8 bases. The germline gives CDR1 SGHRS, CDR2 YFSETQ. V trimming: 5 bases; J trimming: 4 bases; junction bases outside the gene matches: 7. The CDR3 runs to 15 residues. The CDR3 nucleotides are TGCGCCAGCAGAGCCCAAACAGGGGGTAATGAAAAACTGTTTTTT. Amino acids: CASRAQTGGNEKLFF.

This chain joins TRBV5-4 and TRBJ2-1, with 10 bases matching TRBD2. V shed 2 bases, J shed 9 bases, and the junction held 14 bases outside the gene matches. The CDR3 has 17 residues. CDR1 and CDR2 from the germline V gene are SGHNT and YYREEE (reference sequence). CDR3 nucleotide sequence: TGTGCCAGCAGCTTCCGACCAAGCGGGGGGGCCGGGGGTGAGCAGTTCTTC. It translates to CASSFRPSGGAGGEQFF.

V is TRBV4-1 and J is TRBJ1-2; D remains ambiguous. The germline V gene has CDR1 MGHRA and CDR2 YSYEKL. Trimming pared 1 base from V and 0 bases from J, leaving 15 bases between. This CDR3 spans 17 amino acids. The CDR3 DNA reads TGCGCCAGCAGCCAAGGACCGGGAACTCGACCTAACTATGGCTACACCTTC. This translates into CASSQGPGTRPNYGYTF.

The chain has TRBV11-2 and TRBJ2-7; 9 bases fit TRBD1. The V gene's germline CDR1 is SGHAT and CDR2 FQNNGV. J was trimmed by 1 base and V by 5 bases; bases with no gene match: 6. The CDR3 is 15 amino acids. The CDR3: CASSPRTGESYEQYF. In DNA, the CDR3 is TGTGCCAGCAGCCCGCGGACAGGGGAATCCTACGAGCAGTACTTC.

V and J are TRBV28 and TRBJ2-6; perhaps TRBD2 as D (6 bases). This CDR3 comprises 15 residues. V was clipped by 5 bases and J by 3 bases, with 11 bases between them. Per the germline V gene, CDR1 is MDHEN and CDR2 is SYDVKM. CDR3 sequence reads: CASSPSGGGANVLTF. The CDR3 DNA follows: TGTGCCAGCAGTCCCTCCGGGGGTGGGGCCAACGTCCTGACTTTC.

This clone was picked up one time. The chain links TRBV18 to TRBJ2-3; no clear D. The germline V gene encodes CDR1 KGHSH and CDR2 LQKENI. This CDR3 region has 15 residues. The V and J ends lost 5 bases and 1 base respectively, with 13 bases between them. Here the CDR3 reads CASSTRLVGTDTQYF. As DNA, the CDR3 is TGTGCCAGCTCAACGAGGCTGGTAGGCACAGATACGCAGTATTTT.

This chain joins TRBV5-4 and TRBJ1-4, with 7 bases lining up with TRBD1. The CDR3 covers 13 residues. Germline CDR1 SGHNT, CDR2 YYREEE (reference sequence). V gave up 4 bases and J gave up 6 bases; unmatched junction bases: 3. DNA of the CDR3: TGTGCCAGCAGCGACGGGACAGATGAAAAACTGTTTTTT. It codes for CASSDGTDEKLFF.

V is TRBV9 and J is TRBJ1-6; weak D call: TRBD1 (6 bases). CDR1 SGDLS and CDR2 YYNGEE come from the germline V gene. The CDR3 has 15 residues. V lost 0 bases, J lost 5 bases, and 9 bases lay in between. The CDR3 loop is CASSVEQGNNSPLHF. In nucleotides, the CDR3 is TGTGCCAGCAGCGTAGAACAGGGAAATAATTCACCCCTCCACTTT. Based on the CDR3 plus reference TRBV9 and TRBJ1-6, the full variable domain is DSGVTQTPKHLITATGQRVTLRCSPRSGDLSVYWYQQSLDQGLQFLIQYYNGEERAKGNILERFSAQQFPDLHSELNLSSLELGDSALYFCASSVEQGNNSPLHFGNGTRLTVT.

The J gene is TRBJ1-1, the V gene TRBV28; 7 bases match TRBD1. V shed 3 bases and J 0 bases; nucleotides not matched to a gene: 10. The germline CDR1 and CDR2 sequences are MDHEN and SYDVKM. The CDR3 has 17 residues. The CDR3 protein is CASSLPRQGLMNTEAFF. In DNA form, the CDR3 reads TGTGCCAGCAGTTTGCCTCGACAGGGCCTCATGAACACTGAAGCTTTCTTT.

This clone appeared a few times. The rearrangement uses TRBV11-3 and TRBJ2-7, with 10 positions matching TRBD1. V trimming: 5 bases; J trimming: 5 bases; junction bases outside the gene matches: 6. The CDR3 is made up of 14 amino acids. The germline V gene has CDR1 SGHNT and CDR2 YENEEA. This chain's CDR3 is CASSPGTGDHEQYF. CDR3 nucleotides: TGTGCCAGCAGCCCCGGGACAGGGGACCACGAGCAGTACTTC.

The V gene is TRBV6-1, the J gene TRBJ1-6, with TRBD1 as a possible D gene (5 bases). Between the trimmed V and J ends, which lost 3 bases and 5 bases, there was a span of 11 bases. Looked up from germline, CDR1 is MNHNS and CDR2 is SASEGT. CDR3 length: 15 residues. The CDR3: CASSELGGDNSPLHF. DNA of the CDR3: TGTGCCAGCAGTGAGTTGGGGGGGGATAATTCACCCCTCCACTTT.

The rearrangement links TRBV18 to TRBJ1-1, with a tentative D call TRBD1 (5 bases). This CDR3 region has 15 residues. Trimming removed 5 bases from V and 1 base from J, with 14 bases in between. Germline-derived CDR1 and CDR2 are KGHSH and LQKENI. The CDR3 bases are TGTGCCAGCTCAGCGATCGGGGGATCGAACACTGAAGCTTTCTTT. This translates into CASSAIGGSNTEAFF.

The rearrangement joins TRBV3-1 (or the pseudogene TRBV3-2) to TRBJ2-5; 8 bases map to TRBD1. The CDR3 loop spans 15 amino acids. CDR1 and CDR2 (germline): LGHDT, YNNKEL (reference sequence). V lost 3 bases and J lost 3; bases outside the gene matches: 6. The CDR3 nucleotides are TGTGCCAGCAGCCACACAGGGGGTAGTGAAGAGACCCAGTACTTC. This gives the protein CASSHTGGSEETQYF.

The gene calls are TRBV30 and TRBJ2-4, with D perhaps TRBD2 (6 bases). Germline V gene lookup returns CDR1 GTSNPN and CDR2 SVGIG (reference sequence). The CDR3 has 15 amino acids. Between the trimmed V and J ends, which lost 0 bases and 2 bases, there was a span of 11 bases. The CDR3 DNA is TGTGCCTGGAGTGTACGGGGGAACCCCAAAAACATTCAGTACTTC. It yields the protein CAWSVRGNPKNIQYF.

This chain connects TRBV14 to TRBJ2-1, with 8 bases aligning to TRBD2. CDR3 size: 15 residues. Germline V CDR1 and CDR2: SGHDN, FVKESK. Trimming removed 4 bases from V and 4 bases from J; junction bases left unmatched: 6. The CDR3 protein is CASSRGLASYNEQFF. DNA of the CDR3: TGTGCCAGCAGCCGAGGACTAGCATCTTACAATGAGCAGTTCTTC.

This chain joins TRBV5-6 and TRBJ2-5; 9 nucleotides align to TRBD1. V was clipped by 4 bases and J by 5 bases; unmatched bases: 3. CDR3 length equals 13 residues. Looked up from germline, CDR1 is SGHDT and CDR2 is YYEEEE. CDR3 loop: CASSQQGAETQYF. DNA of the CDR3: TGTGCCAGCAGCCAACAGGGGGCCGAGACCCAGTACTTC.

The V and J genes are TRBV10-3 and TRBJ2-7, with 7 bases matching TRBD1. Germline trimming cut 4 bases from V and 7 bases from J; bases unmatched to any gene: 16. The CDR3 covers 16 residues. Germline assignment: CDR1 ENHRY and CDR2 SYGVKD. The CDR3 nucleotides read TGTGCCATCAGTGGAATACAGGGGTCTCGACTGGGAGAGCAGTACTTC. It translates to CAISGIQGSRLGEQYF.

The chain combines TRBV5-1 with TRBJ2-5; 10 nucleotides align to TRBD1. This CDR3 has 13 amino acids. Trimming cost V 0 bases and J 11 bases; bases outside gene matches: 4. CDR1 is SGHRS, CDR2 YFSETQ, per germline. The CDR3 loop is CASSLEGQGIQYF. CDR3 sequence (DNA): TGCGCCAGCAGCTTGGAGGGACAGGGGATACAGTACTTC. The complete variable domain, with remaining parts taken from reference TRBV5-1 and TRBJ2-5, reads KAGVTQTPRYLIKTRGQQVTLSCSPISGHRSVSWYQQTPGQGLQFLFEYFSETQRNKGNFPGRFSGRQFSNSRSEMNVSTLELGDSALYLCASSLEGQGIQYFGPGTRLLVL.

This clone was counted once. The genes are TRBV29-1 and TRBJ2-3; unclear D gene. V lost 3 bases, J lost 5 bases, and 6 bases lay in between. CDR1 and CDR2 from the germline V gene are SQVTM and ANQGSEA. The CDR3 consists of 11 residues. DNA of the CDR3: TGCAGCGTTGACTCCGGAGATACGCAGTATTTT. This codes for CSVDSGDTQYF.

This chain joins TRBV19 and TRBJ2-1; D possibly corresponds to TRBD2 (5 bases). Germline V gene lookup returns CDR1 LNHDA and CDR2 SQIVND (reference sequence). With 5 bases removed from V and 0 bases from J, the gap between germline ends came to 17 bases. This CDR3 contains 17 residues. The CDR3 DNA reads TGTGCCAGTAGTGGCGGGTCGAGCCGGGCCTCCTACAATGAGCAGTTCTTC. It specifies CASSGGSSRASYNEQFF.

The CDR3 here is CASSFQVQETQYF. The CDR3 DNA is TGTGCCAGCAGTTTCCAGGTCCAAGAGACCCAGTACTTC. The V call is TRBV2, the J call TRBJ2-5; no firm D call. The CDR3 spans 13 residues. V was pared by 5 bases and J by 1 base, with 8 bases between. Germline V gene data show CDR1 as SNHLY and CDR2 as FYNNEI.

The chain joins TRBV7-9 to TRBJ1-4; 10 bases map to TRBD1. The V segment lost 3 bases and the J segment 7 bases; nucleotides outside the gene matches: 11. The CDR3 covers 17 residues. CDR1 is SEHNR, CDR2 FQNEAQ, per germline (reference sequence). The CDR3 DNA reads as TGTGCCAGCAGCTTCATATTAAACCGGGACAGGGGTGAAAAACTGTTTTTT. This codes for CASSFILNRDRGEKLFF. The complete variable domain, with remaining parts taken from reference TRBV7-9 and TRBJ1-4, reads DTGVSQNPRHKITKRGQNVTFRCDPISEHNRLYWYRQTLGQGPEFLTYFQNEAQLEKSRLLSDRFSAERPKGSFSTLEIQRTEQGDSAMYLCASSFILNRDRGEKLFFGSGTQLSVL.

The count of this clone is one. The rearrangement joins TRBV7-9 to TRBJ1-4, with 12 bases matching TRBD1. The CDR3 contains 15 residues. CDR1 is SEHNR and CDR2 is FQNEAQ in the germline V gene (reference sequence). With V trimmed by 5 bases and J by 6 bases, 4 bases remained unmatched. CDR3 in DNA: TGTGCCAGCAGCAGGGGACAGGGGGCAGATGAAAAACTGTTTTTT. Translating gives CASSRGQGADEKLFF.

The chain joins TRBV19 to TRBJ2-7; 7 bases match TRBD1. This CDR3 has 13 amino acids. The germline gives CDR1 LNHDA, CDR2 SQIVND (reference sequence). V was clipped by 3 bases and J by 8 bases; unmatched bases: 7. The CDR3 region has the DNA TGTGCCAGTAGTATGGGTGACAGGGAAAAGCAGTACTTC. Translation gives CASSMGDREKQYF.

The J gene is TRBJ2-5, the V gene TRBV3-1 (or the pseudogene TRBV3-2); 7 bases fit TRBD1. There are 14 residues in the CDR3. V lost 2 bases to trimming and J lost 5 bases; unmatched junction nucleotides: 5. CDR1 and CDR2 (germline): LGHDT, YNNKEL (reference sequence). This CDR3 is CASSQLGTDETQYF. CDR3 sequence (DNA): TGTGCCAGCAGCCAATTAGGGACAGATGAGACCCAGTACTTC.

This chain connects TRBV7-9 to TRBJ1-2, with D hard to call. Germline V gene lookup returns CDR1 SEHNR and CDR2 FQNEAQ (reference sequence). CDR3 length: 13 amino acids. The V end was cut by 5 bases, the J end by 4 bases, with 11 bases between. The CDR3: CASSAPGSYGYTF. DNA for the CDR3: TGTGCCAGCAGCGCCCCCGGGAGCTATGGCTACACCTTC.

This sequence joins TRBV28 and TRBJ2-5, with a possible D match to TRBD1 (5 bases). Trimming shortened V by 6 bases and J by 5 bases, and 7 bases separated the two germline ends. Germline CDR1 reads MDHEN; CDR2 reads SYDVKM. This CDR3 has 11 residues. Written as DNA, the CDR3 is TGTGCCAGCAGGGGGCGGGAGACCCAGTACTTC. Residues: CASRGRETQYF.